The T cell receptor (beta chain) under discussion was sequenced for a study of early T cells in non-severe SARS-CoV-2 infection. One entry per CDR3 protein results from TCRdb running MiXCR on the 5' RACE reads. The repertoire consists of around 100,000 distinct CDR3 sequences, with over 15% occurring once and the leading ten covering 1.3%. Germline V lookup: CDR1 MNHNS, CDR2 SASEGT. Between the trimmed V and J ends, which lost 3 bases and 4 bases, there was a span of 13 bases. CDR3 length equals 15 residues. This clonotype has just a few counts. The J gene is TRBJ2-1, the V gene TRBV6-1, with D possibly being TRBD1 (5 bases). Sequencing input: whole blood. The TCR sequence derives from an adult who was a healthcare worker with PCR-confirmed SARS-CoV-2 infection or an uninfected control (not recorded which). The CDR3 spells CASSDRVESYNEQFF. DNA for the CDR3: TGTGCCAGCAGTGACAGGGTTGAGTCTTACAATGAGCAGTTCTTC.